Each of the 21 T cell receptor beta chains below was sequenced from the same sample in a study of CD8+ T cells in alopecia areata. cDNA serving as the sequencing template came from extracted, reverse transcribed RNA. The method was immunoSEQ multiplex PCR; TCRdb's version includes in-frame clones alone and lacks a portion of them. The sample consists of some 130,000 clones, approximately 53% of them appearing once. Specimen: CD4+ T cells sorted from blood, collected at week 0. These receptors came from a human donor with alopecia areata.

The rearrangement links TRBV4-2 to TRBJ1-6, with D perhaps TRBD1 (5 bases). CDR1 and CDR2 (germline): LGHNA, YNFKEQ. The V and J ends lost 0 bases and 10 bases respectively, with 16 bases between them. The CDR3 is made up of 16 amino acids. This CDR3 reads CASSQDGGQGGSPLHF. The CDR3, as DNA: TGTGCCAGCAGCCAAGATGGCGGGCAGGGAGGGTCACCCCTCCACTTT.

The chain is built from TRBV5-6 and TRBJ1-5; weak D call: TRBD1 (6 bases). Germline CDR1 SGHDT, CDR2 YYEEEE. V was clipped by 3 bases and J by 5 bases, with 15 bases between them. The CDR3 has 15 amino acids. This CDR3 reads CASSSYRDTYQPQHF. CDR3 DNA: TGTGCCAGCAGCTCGTACCGGGACACCTATCAGCCCCAGCATTTT.

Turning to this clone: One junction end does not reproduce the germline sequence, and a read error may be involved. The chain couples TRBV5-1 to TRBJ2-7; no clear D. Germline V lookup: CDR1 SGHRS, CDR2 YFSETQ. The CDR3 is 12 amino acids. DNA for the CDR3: TGCGCCAGCAGGTTGGGTAGCTACGAGCAGTACTTC. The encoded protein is CASRLGSYEQYF.

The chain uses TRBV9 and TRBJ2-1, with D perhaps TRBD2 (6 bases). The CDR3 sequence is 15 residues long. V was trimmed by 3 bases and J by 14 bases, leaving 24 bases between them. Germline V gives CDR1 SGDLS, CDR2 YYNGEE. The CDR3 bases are TGTGCCAGCAGCGCCAGAGGATCCGGGAGCCCGGTTGAGTTCTTC. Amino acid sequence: CASSARGSGSPVEFF.

The CDR3 is CASSWGKQETQYF. CDR3 nucleotides: TGCGCCAGCAGCTGGGGGAAGCAAGAGACCCAGTACTTC. J is TRBJ2-5 and V is TRBV5-1; possibly TRBD1 or TRBD2 for D (5 bases each). In germline, CDR1 is SGHRS, CDR2 YFSETQ. V shed 3 bases and J shed 2 bases, with 8 bases lying between them. The CDR3 has 13 amino acids.

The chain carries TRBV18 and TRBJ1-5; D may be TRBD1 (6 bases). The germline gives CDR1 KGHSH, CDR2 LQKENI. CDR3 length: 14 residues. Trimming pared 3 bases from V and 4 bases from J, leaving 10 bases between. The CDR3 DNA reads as TGTGCCAGCTCACCGGGGGGCGGGAATCAGCCCCAGCATTTT. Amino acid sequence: CASSPGGGNQPQHF.

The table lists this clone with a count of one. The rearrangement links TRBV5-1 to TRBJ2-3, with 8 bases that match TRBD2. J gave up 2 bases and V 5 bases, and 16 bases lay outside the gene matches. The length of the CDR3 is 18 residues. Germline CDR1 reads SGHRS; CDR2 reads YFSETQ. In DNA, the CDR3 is TGCGCCAGCAGTTCCGGGCTGACTTTAGCGGGGCCCACAGATACGCAGTATTTT. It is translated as CASSSGLTLAGPTDTQYF.

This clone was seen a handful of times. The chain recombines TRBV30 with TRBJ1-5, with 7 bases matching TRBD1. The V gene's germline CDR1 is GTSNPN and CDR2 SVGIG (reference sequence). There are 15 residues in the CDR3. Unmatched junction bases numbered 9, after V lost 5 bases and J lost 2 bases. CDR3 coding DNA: TGTGCCTGGGGGATACAGGGGTTGGGCAATCAGCCCCAGCATTTT. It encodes CAWGIQGLGNQPQHF.

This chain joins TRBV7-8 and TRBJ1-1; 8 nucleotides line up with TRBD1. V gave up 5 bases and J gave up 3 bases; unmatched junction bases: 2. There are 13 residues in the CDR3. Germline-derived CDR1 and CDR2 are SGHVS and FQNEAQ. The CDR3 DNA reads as TGTGCCAGCAGCCAACAGGGGGACACTGAAGCTTTCTTT. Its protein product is CASSQQGDTEAFF.

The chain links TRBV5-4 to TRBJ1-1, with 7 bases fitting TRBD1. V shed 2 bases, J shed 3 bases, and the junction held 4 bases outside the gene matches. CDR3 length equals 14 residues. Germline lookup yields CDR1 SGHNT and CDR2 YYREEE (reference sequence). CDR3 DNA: TGTGCCAGCAGCTTACCAGGGGGGGACACTGAAGCTTTCTTT. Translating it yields CASSLPGGDTEAFF.

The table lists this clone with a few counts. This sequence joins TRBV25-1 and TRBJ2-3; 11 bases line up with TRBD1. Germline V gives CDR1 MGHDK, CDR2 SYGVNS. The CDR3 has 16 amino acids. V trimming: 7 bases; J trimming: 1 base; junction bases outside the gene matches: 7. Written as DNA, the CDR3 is TGTGCCAGCACCAACGAGGGACAGGGGGGCACAGATACGCAGTATTTT. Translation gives CASTNEGQGGTDTQYF.

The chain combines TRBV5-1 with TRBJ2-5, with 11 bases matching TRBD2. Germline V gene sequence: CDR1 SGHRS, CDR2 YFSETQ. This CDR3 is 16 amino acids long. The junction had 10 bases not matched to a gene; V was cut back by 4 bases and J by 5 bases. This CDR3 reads CASSPLSGRGRETQYF. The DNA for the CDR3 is TGCGCCAGCAGCCCTCTTAGCGGGAGGGGTCGGGAGACCCAGTACTTC.

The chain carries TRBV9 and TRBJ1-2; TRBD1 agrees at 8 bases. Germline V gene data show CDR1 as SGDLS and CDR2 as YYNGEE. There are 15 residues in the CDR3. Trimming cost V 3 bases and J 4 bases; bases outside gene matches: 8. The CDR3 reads CASSESGTGFYGYTF. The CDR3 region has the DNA TGTGCCAGCAGCGAGTCCGGGACAGGCTTCTATGGCTACACCTTC.

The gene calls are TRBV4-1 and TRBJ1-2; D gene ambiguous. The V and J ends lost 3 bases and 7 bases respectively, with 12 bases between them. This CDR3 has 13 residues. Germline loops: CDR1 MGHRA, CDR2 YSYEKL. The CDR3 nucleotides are TGCGCCAGCAGCCAGATTCCCCCCTCTGGCTACACCTTC. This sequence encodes CASSQIPPSGYTF.

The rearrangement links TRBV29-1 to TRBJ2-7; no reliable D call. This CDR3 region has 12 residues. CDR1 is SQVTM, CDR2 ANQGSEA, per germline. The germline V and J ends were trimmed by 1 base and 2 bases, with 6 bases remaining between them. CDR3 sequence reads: CSVEVDPYEQYF. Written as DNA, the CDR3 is TGCAGCGTTGAAGTCGACCCCTACGAGCAGTACTTC.

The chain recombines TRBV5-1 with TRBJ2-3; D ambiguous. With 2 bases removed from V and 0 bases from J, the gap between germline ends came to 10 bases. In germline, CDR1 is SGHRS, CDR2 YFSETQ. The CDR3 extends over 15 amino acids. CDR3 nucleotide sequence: TGCGCCAGCAGCTTTGGCGAACCTAGCACAGATACGCAGTATTTT. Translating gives CASSFGEPSTDTQYF.

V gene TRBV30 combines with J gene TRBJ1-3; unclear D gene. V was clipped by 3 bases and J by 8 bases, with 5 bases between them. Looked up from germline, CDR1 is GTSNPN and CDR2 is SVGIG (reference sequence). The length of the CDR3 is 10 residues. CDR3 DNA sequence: TGTGCCTGGAGCTGGGACACCATATATTTT. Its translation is CAWSWDTIYF.

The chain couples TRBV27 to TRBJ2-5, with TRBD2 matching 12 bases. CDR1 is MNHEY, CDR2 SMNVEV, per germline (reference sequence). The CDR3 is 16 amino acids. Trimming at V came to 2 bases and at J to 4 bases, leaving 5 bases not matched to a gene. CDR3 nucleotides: TGTGCCAGCAGTTTACTAGCGGGGGGGCGAGTAGAGACCCAGTACTTC. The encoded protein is CASSLLAGGRVETQYF.

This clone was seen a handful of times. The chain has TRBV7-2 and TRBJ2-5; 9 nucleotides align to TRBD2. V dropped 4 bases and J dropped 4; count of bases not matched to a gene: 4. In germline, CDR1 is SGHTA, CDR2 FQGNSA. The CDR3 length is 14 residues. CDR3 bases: TGTGCCAGCAGCTCGGGACTAGCTTCAGAGACCCAGTACTTC. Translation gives CASSSGLASETQYF.

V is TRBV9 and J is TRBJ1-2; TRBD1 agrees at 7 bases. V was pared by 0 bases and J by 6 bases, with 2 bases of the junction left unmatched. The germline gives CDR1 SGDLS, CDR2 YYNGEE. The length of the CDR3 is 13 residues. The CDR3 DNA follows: TGTGCCAGCAGCGTAGAAGACAGGGATGGCTACACCTTC. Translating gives CASSVEDRDGYTF.

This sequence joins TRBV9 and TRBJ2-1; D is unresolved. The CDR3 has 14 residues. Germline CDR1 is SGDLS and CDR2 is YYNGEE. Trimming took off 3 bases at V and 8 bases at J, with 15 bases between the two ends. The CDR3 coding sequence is TGTGCCAGCAGCGGAGAACCTTCGATAGATGAGCAGTTCTTC. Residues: CASSGEPSIDEQFF. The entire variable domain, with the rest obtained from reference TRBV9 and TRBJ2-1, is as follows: DSGVTQTPKHLITATGQRVTLRCSPRSGDLSVYWYQQSLDQGLQFLIQYYNGEERAKGNILERFSAQQFPDLHSELNLSSLELGDSALYFCASSGEPSIDEQFFGPGTRLTVL.